The 25 T cell receptor beta chains reported below all come from one sample, sequenced in a study of blood T cell repertoires in COVID-19. Using immunoSEQ multiplex PCR, the repertoire was profiled, and TCRdb retains in-frame clones only, with some absent. Seen here are about 200,000 clones, approximately 87% observed once, and the top ten hold approximately 6.2%. Sequencing was done on a sample of peripheral blood. The receptors were gathered from a man aged 55 to 69 who had recovered from COVID-19.

This rearrangement joins TRBV28 to TRBJ1-2; 10 bases fit TRBD1. V was clipped by 8 bases and J by 4 bases; unmatched bases: 7. The CDR3 extends over 14 amino acids. Per germline, CDR1 MDHEN and CDR2 SYDVKM. The CDR3 sequence is CASGDRGRPYGYTF. As DNA, the CDR3 is TGTGCCAGCGGAGACAGGGGGCGGCCCTATGGCTACACCTTC.

V usage is TRBV7-6 and J usage is TRBJ1-4; D is unclear. CDR1 and CDR2 (germline): SGHVS, FNYEAQ. Between the trimmed V and J ends, which lost 3 bases and 10 bases, there was a span of 24 bases. CDR3 length equals 17 residues. As DNA, the CDR3 is TGTGCCAGCAGCTTGGTGGCCCCTGAGCTAGCCGCCCCAAAACTGTTTTTT. Translating it yields CASSLVAPELAAPKLFF.

The CDR3: CASSVGDRGDTETQYF. As DNA, the CDR3 is TGTGCCAGCAGTGTGGGGGACAGGGGGGATACGGAGACCCAGTACTTC. The chain joins TRBV6-1 to TRBJ2-5, with TRBD1 identical over 11 bases. Trimming removed 4 bases from V and 5 bases from J; junction bases left unmatched: 9. The CDR3 covers 16 residues. The germline V gene encodes CDR1 MNHNS and CDR2 SASEGT.

The CDR3 bases are TGTGCCAGCAGTTCTAGCGGGAGCTCCTACAATGAGCAGTTCTTC. Its translation is CASSSSGSSYNEQFF. The V and J genes are TRBV5-8 and TRBJ2-1; 10 nucleotides align to TRBD2. The CDR3 totals 15 residues. Germline CDR1 SGHTS, CDR2 YDEGEE. The V segment lost 5 bases and the J segment 0 bases; nucleotides outside the gene matches: 2.

The count of this clone is one. The chain joins TRBV18 to TRBJ1-5; 7 positions agree with TRBD1. Unmatched junction bases numbered 10, after V lost 6 bases and J lost 2 bases. The CDR3 has 16 amino acids. Germline CDR1 reads KGHSH; CDR2 reads LQKENI. The CDR3 spells CASSPPGGGRNQPQHF. Here the CDR3 DNA reads TGTGCCAGCTCGCCGCCCGGAGGGGGCCGCAATCAGCCCCAGCATTTT. Together with reference TRBV18 and TRBJ1-5, the CDR3 gives the full variable domain: NAGVMQNPRHLVRRRGQEARLRCSPMKGHSHVYWYRQLPEEGLKFMVYLQKENIIDESGMPKERFSAEFPKEGPSILRIQQVVRGDSAAYFCASSPPGGGRNQPQHFGDGTRLSIL.

This clone was observed at least ten times. V usage is TRBV27 and J usage is TRBJ2-2, with D possibly matching TRBD2 (5 bases). Trimming removed 4 bases from V and 0 bases from J, with 6 bases in between. The CDR3 totals 14 residues. In germline, CDR1 is MNHEY, CDR2 SMNVEV (reference sequence). Written as DNA, the CDR3 is TGTGCCAGCAGTTGGACTGCGAACACCGGGGAGCTGTTTTTT. Its translation: CASSWTANTGELFF.

The chain has TRBV15 and TRBJ2-4; a possible D gene is TRBD2 (6 bases). Trimming cost V 6 bases and J 6 bases, with 15 bases left between them. This CDR3 spans 14 amino acids. Germline lookup yields CDR1 LNHNV and CDR2 YYDKDF (reference sequence). For the CDR3, the DNA is TGTGCCACCAGACGGGGGATCCAAGGAAACATTCAGTACTTC. Translated: CATRRGIQGNIQYF. Combining the CDR3 with reference TRBV15 and TRBJ2-4 gives the whole variable domain DAMVIQNPRYQVTQFGKPVTLSCSQTLNHNVMYWYQQKSSQAPKLLFHYYDKDFNNEADTPDNFQSRRPNTSFCFLDIRSPGLGDTAMYLCATRRGIQGNIQYFGAGTRLSVL.

The chain joins TRBV5-5 to TRBJ1-1; 11 bases map to TRBD1. CDR3 length: 13 residues. Germline CDR1 is SGHKS and CDR2 is YYEKEE (reference sequence). V lost 2 bases, J lost 9 bases, and 3 bases stayed unmatched. The CDR3 loop reads CASSFGTGGQAFF. CDR3 nucleotide sequence: TGTGCCAGCAGCTTTGGGACAGGGGGGCAAGCTTTCTTT.

The chain combines TRBV4-2 with TRBJ2-7; TRBD2 matches at 7 bases. The CDR3 consists of 15 residues. The junction had 8 bases not matched to a gene; V was cut back by 4 bases and J by 2 bases. Per germline, CDR1 LGHNA and CDR2 YNFKEQ. CDR3 DNA sequence: TGTGCCAGCAGCCGGGACCTTGGACTAGCCTACGAGCAGTACTTC. This encodes CASSRDLGLAYEQYF.

This clone was seen only a few times. The J gene is TRBJ1-3, the V gene TRBV28, with TRBD1 as a possible D gene (5 bases). The CDR3 totals 14 residues. Germline CDR1 MDHEN, CDR2 SYDVKM. V was shortened by 8 bases and J by 0 bases, with 11 bases between the two germline ends. CDR3 DNA: TGTGCCAGCTCATCAGGGAACTCTGGAAACACCATATATTTT. Its protein product is CASSSGNSGNTIYF.

The genes are TRBV6-2 or TRBV6-3 and TRBJ2-7; D may be TRBD2 (5 bases). CDR3 length: 12 residues. Germline V CDR1 and CDR2: MNHEY, SVGEGT. The ends were cut back, 6 bases at V and 2 bases at J, with 8 bases in the middle. This chain's CDR3 is CASSDYPYEQYF. CDR3 in DNA: TGTGCCAGCAGCGACTATCCCTACGAGCAGTACTTC.

The chain links TRBV28 to TRBJ2-5; D is unclear. Germline values: CDR1 MDHEN, CDR2 SYDVKM. CDR3 length equals 15 residues. Trimming took off 4 bases at V and 4 bases at J, with 16 bases between the two ends. The CDR3 DNA follows: TGTGCCAGCAGTTCTCGCGGCGGTACGGTAGAGACCCAGTACTTC. Protein sequence: CASSSRGGTVETQYF.

The chain is built from TRBV25-1 and TRBJ2-3, with 9 bases matching TRBD1. Trimming cost V 7 bases and J 6 bases; bases outside gene matches: 5. CDR1 and CDR2 from the germline V gene are MGHDK and SYGVNS. The CDR3 covers 13 residues. CDR3 in DNA: TGTGCCAGCACCCGGACAGGGGCGGATACGCAGTATTTT. This sequence encodes CASTRTGADTQYF.

The rearrangement links TRBV7-9 to TRBJ1-5; 7 nucleotides agree with TRBD1. Germline CDR1 SEHNR, CDR2 FQNEAQ (reference sequence). This CDR3 is built from 15 residues. V was pared by 2 bases and J by 2 bases, with 3 bases of the junction left unmatched. The CDR3 bases are TGTGCCAGCAGCTTATTTGGGACAGGCAATCAGCCCCAGCATTTT. Amino acids: CASSLFGTGNQPQHF.

The V call is TRBV27, the J call TRBJ2-1, with TRBD1 matching 8 bases. Germline V lookup: CDR1 MNHEY, CDR2 SMNVEV (reference sequence). V lost 6 bases to trimming and J lost 9 bases; unmatched junction nucleotides: 10. The CDR3 spans 14 residues. The CDR3 nucleotides are TGTGCCAGCAGGCCCCGGACAGGGTCTGCTGAGCAGTTCTTC. Translation gives CASRPRTGSAEQFF.

The rearrangement joins TRBV7-9 to TRBJ2-1, with unresolved D. Germline V gene lookup returns CDR1 SEHNR and CDR2 FQNEAQ (reference sequence). The CDR3 spans 14 residues. V lost 2 bases and J 0 bases, leaving 5 bases between the germline ends. CDR3 nucleotide sequence: TGTGCCAGCAGCTTAAGCACCTCCTACAATGAGCAGTTCTTC. It is translated as CASSLSTSYNEQFF.

This chain links TRBV9 with TRBJ2-1; TRBD1 matches at 9 bases. Germline V CDR1 and CDR2: SGDLS, YYNGEE. The V and J ends lost 3 bases and 0 bases, in that order; junction bases with no gene match: 10. The CDR3 contains 18 residues. CDR3 loop: CASSAGGQGPNSYNEQFF. The CDR3 nucleotides are TGTGCCAGCAGCGCAGGCGGACAGGGGCCCAACTCCTACAATGAGCAGTTCTTC.

The chain has TRBV30 and TRBJ1-1; a possible D gene is TRBD1 (5 bases). Trimming removed 8 bases from V and 1 base from J, with 11 bases in between. Germline CDR1 and CDR2: GTSNPN and SVGIG (reference sequence). This CDR3 spans 12 amino acids. The DNA for the CDR3 is TGTGCCCAGCAGGGAAAGAACACTGAAGCTTTCTTT. Protein sequence: CAQQGKNTEAFF. Drawing the rest from reference TRBV30 and TRBJ1-1, the complete variable domain is SQTIHQWPATLVQPVGSPLSLECTVEGTSNPNLYWYRQAAGRGLQLLFYSVGIGQISSEVPQNLSASRPQDRQFILSSKKLLLSDSGFYLCAQQGKNTEAFFGQGTRLTVV.

This chain uses TRBV23-1 with TRBJ1-5, with 9 bases identical to TRBD1. TRBV23-1 is reported as an ORF; its role is uncertain. V lost 2 bases to trimming and J lost 4 bases; unmatched junction nucleotides: 12. CDR3 length equals 18 residues. CDR3 sequence reads: CASSQVLFRTGENQPQHF. The CDR3 DNA sequence: TGCGCCAGCAGTCAAGTGTTATTTAGGACAGGGGAAAATCAGCCCCAGCATTTT.

The chain employs TRBV24-1 and TRBJ2-1; no reliable D call. V was pared by 5 bases and J by 0 bases, with 4 bases between. Germline V gene sequence: CDR1 KGHDR, CDR2 SFDVKD. CDR3 length: 13 amino acids. The CDR3 region is CATSVSSYNEQFF. For the CDR3, the DNA is TGTGCCACCAGTGTATCCTCCTACAATGAGCAGTTCTTC.

The chain couples TRBV29-1 to TRBJ2-1; D may be TRBD1 (5 bases). The CDR3 length is 17 residues. V shed 0 bases and J shed 0 bases, with 15 bases lying between them. Per germline, CDR1 SQVTM and CDR2 ANQGSEA. Written as DNA, the CDR3 is TGCAGCGTTGAAGATGAATTGGACACGAGCTCCTACAATGAGCAGTTCTTC. Its translation is CSVEDELDTSSYNEQFF.

The chain recombines TRBV5-1 with TRBJ2-2; 11 bases match TRBD2. CDR1 is SGHRS and CDR2 is YFSETQ in the germline V gene. The CDR3 sequence is 16 residues long. Trimming cost V 7 bases and J 11 bases; bases outside gene matches: 16. The CDR3 sequence is CASAPVLSGGAGELFF. CDR3 nucleotide sequence: TGCGCCAGCGCCCCTGTCCTTAGCGGGGGGGCAGGAGAGCTGTTTTTT.

The V gene is TRBV27, the J gene TRBJ2-7; TRBD2 matches at 9 bases. Germline V gene lookup returns CDR1 MNHEY and CDR2 SMNVEV (reference sequence). The CDR3 runs 15 residues. V shed 4 bases, J shed 3 bases, and the junction held 7 bases outside the gene matches. The DNA for the CDR3 is TGTGCCAGCAGTTCCCTGGCGGGGGGGATCTACGAGCAGTACTTC. This codes for CASSSLAGGIYEQYF.

V and J are TRBV28 and TRBJ2-2; weak D call: TRBD2 (6 bases). Germline V CDR1 and CDR2: MDHEN, SYDVKM. The CDR3 is 14 residues long. V lost 7 bases and J 5 bases, leaving 14 bases between the germline ends. The CDR3 is CASTGGSRTGELFF. Here the CDR3 DNA reads TGTGCCAGCACCGGAGGGAGCCGGACCGGGGAGCTGTTTTTT.

The genes are TRBV24-1 and TRBJ2-7, with D unclear. Trimming shortened V by 4 bases and J by 3 bases, and 6 bases separated the two germline ends. Germline CDR1 is KGHDR and CDR2 is SFDVKD. The CDR3 spans 12 residues. CDR3 nucleotides: TGTGCCACCAGTGAGCGGAACTACGAGCAGTACTTC. Its protein is CATSERNYEQYF.